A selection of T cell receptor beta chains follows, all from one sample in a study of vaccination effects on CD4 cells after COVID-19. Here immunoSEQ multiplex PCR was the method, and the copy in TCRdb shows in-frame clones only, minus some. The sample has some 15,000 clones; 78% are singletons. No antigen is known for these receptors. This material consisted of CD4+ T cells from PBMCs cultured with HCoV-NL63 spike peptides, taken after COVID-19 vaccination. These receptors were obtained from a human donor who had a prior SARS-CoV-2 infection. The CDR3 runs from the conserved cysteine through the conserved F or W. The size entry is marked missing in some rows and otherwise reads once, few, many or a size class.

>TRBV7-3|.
CASSPGTSFFHEQFF
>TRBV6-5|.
CASSYSHSLDETQYF
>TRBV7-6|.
CASSPGASGYNEQFF
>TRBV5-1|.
CASSYNPGGEQYF
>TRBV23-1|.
CASSQALLAGGDEQYF
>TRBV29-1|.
CSVVWAGQSLETGRLYF
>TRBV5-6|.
CASSGFAGAGEQYF
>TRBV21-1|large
CASSKGPLLQIYEQYF
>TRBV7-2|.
CASSPQLNTEAFF
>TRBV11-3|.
CASSPGNGQETQYF
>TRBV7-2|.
CASSLGRDLGPQHF
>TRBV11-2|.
CASSPRSYEKYF
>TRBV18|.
CASSPPGEGGEKLFF